A selection of T cell receptor beta chains follows, all from one sample in a study of multiple sclerosis patients with progressive multifocal leukoencephalopathy. The data were produced by immunoSEQ multiplex PCR, yet TCRdb's version contains in-frame clones alone and is incomplete. Of 25,000 to 35,000 clones in the sample, 88% were seen once. Sample: PBMCs. These receptors originate from a human donor with multiple sclerosis. Each CDR3 is given with its conserved first and last residue. Fields, in order: J gene, V gene, CDR3 protein.

>TRBJ2-5|TRBV6-1
CASSEAPGAGETQYF
>TRBJ1-4|TRBV30
CAWSVLREKLFF
>TRBJ1-1|TRBV5-1
CASSFVYTGTANTEAFF
>TRBJ2-1|TRBV28
CASQIGGYEQFF
>TRBJ1-1|TRBV9
CASSARAGWSDTEAFF
>TRBJ2-1|TRBV4-3
CASSQGQGYEQFF
>TRBJ2-5|TRBV7-7
CASSLLAGRETQYF
>TRBJ2-1|TRBV19
CASSMAGLSSYNEQFF
>TRBJ2-3|TRBV2
CASSVRTFTDTQYF
>TRBJ2-4|TRBV4-1
CASSSTMGGAKNIQYF
>TRBJ2-7|TRBV28
CASSLQGLPSGEQYF
>TRBJ1-1|TRBV27
CASRGRNRGNTEAFF
>TRBJ2-7|TRBV5-1
CASSLGLGSYEQYF
>TRBJ2-2|TRBV7-8
CASRTQGPGELFF
>TRBJ1-4|TRBV5-1
CASSFAGGTNEKLFF
>TRBJ1-1|TRBV9
CASSVGGGSAEAFF
>TRBJ2-1|TRBV19
CASSAGLPHNEQFF
>TRBJ1-2|TRBV6-5
CASSRGGDYGYTF
>TRBJ1-1|TRBV6-5
CASSYANTEAFF
>TRBJ2-5|TRBV9
CASSVGSQGATQYF
>TRBJ1-2|TRBV5-4
CASSEQGADGYTF
>TRBJ2-2|TRBV28
CASRGTGGTGELFF
>.|TRBV10-2
CASMSGGYEQYF
>TRBJ1-1|TRBV19
CAGSKGVNTEAFF
>TRBJ1-1|TRBV4-3
CASSQDGQGNTEAFF
>TRBJ1-4|TRBV6-1
CASSEGPTNEKLFF
>TRBJ2-5|TRBV5-1
CASSLVIGETQYF
>TRBJ2-7|TRBV5-6
CASSIRDRVREQYF
>TRBJ2-7|TRBV19
CASSIAGGKNYEQYF
>TRBJ2-1|TRBV9
CASSPRTSGGAYYNEQFF
>TRBJ1-2|TRBV11-3
CASSSAGNGYTF
>TRBJ2-5|TRBV5-6
CASSFPGGEETQYF
>TRBJ2-1|TRBV4-2
CASSQEGNGGSYNEQFF
>TRBJ1-2|TRBV27
CASSYLLPGTGGYYGYTF
>TRBJ2-2|TRBV5-5
CASSLVQGNTGELFF
>TRBJ1-5|TRBV6-4
CASSAGATQPQHF
>TRBJ2-7|TRBV5-5
CASSSGSYEQYF
>TRBJ1-2|TRBV19
CASTKAPRQLANYGYTF
>TRBJ1-2|TRBV7-9
CASSSLSGAHGYTF
>TRBJ2-5|TRBV5-1
CASSLRSWLERSQETQYF
>TRBJ1-4|TRBV14
CASKGGPNEKLFF
>TRBJ1-1|TRBV6-4
CASSATDNTEAFF
>TRBJ1-1|TRBV6-6
CASNGGGDTEAFF
>TRBJ1-1|TRBV7-9
CASSLEGSGSDEAFF
>TRBJ2-1|TRBV28
CASSPGVNEQFF
>TRBJ2-2|TRBV5-4
CASRIPGRISGELFF
>TRBJ1-2|TRBV30
CACLTGGGPYGYTF
>TRBJ2-5|TRBV11-1
CASSPGLAGGLFQETQYF
>TRBJ1-1|TRBV19
CASSIPLTGEAFF
>TRBJ1-2|TRBV29-1
CSVTGDYGYTF
>TRBJ1-3|TRBV25-1
CASGREGASGNTIYF
>TRBJ1-1|TRBV19
CASSISANTEAFF
>TRBJ2-1|TRBV4-2
CASSQEPAGGAFYNEQFF
>TRBJ2-6|TRBV5-5
CASSQGNSGANVLTF
>TRBJ2-3|TRBV9
CASSEGTRRGTDTQYF